This T cell receptor beta chain was retrieved from a study of blood T cell repertoires in COVID-19. Study information: COVID-19 samples, acute and convalescent, were from the United States, Italy and Spain. PBMCs, B-cell-depleted T cells, or T cells provided the cDNA or gDNA that made up the material.

Sequencing used immunoSEQ multiplex PCR; TCRdb keeps in-frame clones, though not all of them. The table lists over 150,000 clones, roughly 84% of them singletons. This receptor was taken from a woman between 55 and 75 years old with COVID-19, enrolled during active disease. Sample: peripheral blood.

CDR3 DNA sequence: TGCGCCAGCAGCTTAGAACAAATCTCTGGAAACACCATATATTTT. Protein sequence: CASSLEQISGNTIYF. The chain is built from TRBV5-1 and TRBJ1-3; D is unresolved. CDR1 is SGHRS, CDR2 YFSETQ, per germline. This CDR3 contains 15 residues. The V gene lost 2 bases and the J gene lost 0 bases, with 9 bases spanning the gap.